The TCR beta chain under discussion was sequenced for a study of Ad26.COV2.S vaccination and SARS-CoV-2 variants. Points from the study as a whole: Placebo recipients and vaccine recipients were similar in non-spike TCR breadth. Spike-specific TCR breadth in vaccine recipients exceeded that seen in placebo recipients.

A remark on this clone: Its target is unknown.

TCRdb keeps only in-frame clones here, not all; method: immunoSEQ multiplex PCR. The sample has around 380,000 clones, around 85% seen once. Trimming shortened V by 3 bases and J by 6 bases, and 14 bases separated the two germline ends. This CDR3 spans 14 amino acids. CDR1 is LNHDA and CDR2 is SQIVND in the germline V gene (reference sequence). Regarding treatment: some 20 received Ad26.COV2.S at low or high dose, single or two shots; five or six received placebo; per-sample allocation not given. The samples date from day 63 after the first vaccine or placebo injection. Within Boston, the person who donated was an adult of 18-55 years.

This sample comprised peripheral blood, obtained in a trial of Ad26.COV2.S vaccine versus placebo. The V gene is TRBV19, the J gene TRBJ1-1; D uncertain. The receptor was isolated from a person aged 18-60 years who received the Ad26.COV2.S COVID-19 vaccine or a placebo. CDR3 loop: CASSIERISSEAFF. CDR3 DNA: TGTGCCAGTAGTATCGAGAGAATAAGTTCTGAAGCTTTCTTT. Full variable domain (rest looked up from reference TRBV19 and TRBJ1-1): DGGITQSPKYLFRKEGQNVTLSCEQNLNHDAMYWYRQDPGQGLRLIYYSQIVNDFQKGDIAEGYSVSREKKESFPLTVTSAQKNPTAFYLCASSIERISSEAFFGQGTRLTVV.